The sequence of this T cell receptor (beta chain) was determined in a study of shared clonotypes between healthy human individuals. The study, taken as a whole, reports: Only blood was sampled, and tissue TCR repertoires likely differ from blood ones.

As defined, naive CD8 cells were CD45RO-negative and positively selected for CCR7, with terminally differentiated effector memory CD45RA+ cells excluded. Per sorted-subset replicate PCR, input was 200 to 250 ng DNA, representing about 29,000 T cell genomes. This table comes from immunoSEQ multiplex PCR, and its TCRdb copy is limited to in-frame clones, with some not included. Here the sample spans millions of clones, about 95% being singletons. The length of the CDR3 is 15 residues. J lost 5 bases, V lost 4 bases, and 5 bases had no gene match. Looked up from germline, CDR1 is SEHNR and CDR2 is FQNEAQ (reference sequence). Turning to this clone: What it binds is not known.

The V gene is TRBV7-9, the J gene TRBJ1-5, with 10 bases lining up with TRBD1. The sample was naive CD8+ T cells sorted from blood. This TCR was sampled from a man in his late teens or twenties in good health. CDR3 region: CASSSGTGDHQPQHF. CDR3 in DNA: TGTGCCAGCAGCTCCGGGACAGGGGACCATCAGCCCCAGCATTTT.